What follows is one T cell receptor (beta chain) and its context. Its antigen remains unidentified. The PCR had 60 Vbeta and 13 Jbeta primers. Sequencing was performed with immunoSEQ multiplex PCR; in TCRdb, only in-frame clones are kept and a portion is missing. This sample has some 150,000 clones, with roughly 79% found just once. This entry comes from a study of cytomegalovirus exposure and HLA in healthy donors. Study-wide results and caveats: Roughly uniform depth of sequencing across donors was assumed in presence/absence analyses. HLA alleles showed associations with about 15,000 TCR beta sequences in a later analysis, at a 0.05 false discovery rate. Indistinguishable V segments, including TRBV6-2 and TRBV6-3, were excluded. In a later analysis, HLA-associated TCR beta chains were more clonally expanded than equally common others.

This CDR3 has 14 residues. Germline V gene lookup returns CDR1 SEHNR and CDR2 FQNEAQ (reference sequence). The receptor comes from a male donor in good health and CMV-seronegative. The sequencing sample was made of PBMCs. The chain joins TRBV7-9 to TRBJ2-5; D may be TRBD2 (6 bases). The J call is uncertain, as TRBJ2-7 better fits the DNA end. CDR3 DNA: TGTGCCAGCAGACGTCGGGGGAGTGAGGACGAGCAGTACTTC. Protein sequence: CASRRRGSEDEQYF.